These T cell receptor beta chains were read from a single sample in a study of T cells in Graves' hyperthyroidism and ophthalmopathy. TCRdb ran MiXCR on the multiplex PCR reads and lists one entry per CDR3 protein. The sample includes around 200,000 distinct CDR3 sequences, approximately 17% of them seen just once. The sample was blood. These receptors were taken from a woman in her fifties or sixties with Graves' hyperthyroidism. Each CDR3 is given with its conserved first and last residue. The D gene is left open where the match is weak. Clone size is stated in some rows and not others, as once, few, many or a class when expanded.

CDR3nt	CDR3aa	v_gene	abundance	j_gene	d_gene
TGTGCCATCAGTGATCAAGTGAACCAAGAGACCCAGTACTTC	CAISDQVNQETQYF	TRBV10-3	many	TRBJ2-5	NA
TGTGCCAGCAGTTATGAAGTTGGCCGCCCGACCCTCAATCAGCCCCAGCATTTT	CASSYEVGRPTLNQPQHF	TRBV6-2/TRBV6-3	many	TRBJ1-5	NA
TGTGCCAGCAGCTTAGGAAGCGGTGGGGGCAGGGAGACCCAGTACTTC	CASSLGSGGGRETQYF	TRBV11-2	many	TRBJ2-5	NA
TGTGCCAGCAGACCTCCGACACAAAACACTGAAGCTTTCTTT	CASRPPTQNTEAFF	TRBV6-1	many	TRBJ1-1	NA
TGTGCCAGCAGTCCTCTCCGACACCGTGGCTACGAGCAGTACTTC	CASSPLRHRGYEQYF	TRBV27	many	TRBJ2-7	NA
TGTGCCAGTGGAGGCACAGGGATTGGGCCCACTGAAGCTTTCTTT	CASGGTGIGPTEAFF	TRBV19	many	TRBJ1-1	NA
TGTGCCAGCAGTTTAGTGTCAGGGGGCCTCTACGAGCAGTACTTC	CASSLVSGGLYEQYF	TRBV12-3/TRBV12-4	many	TRBJ2-7	TRBD1
TGTGCCACCAGTGATTTAGTTGGCGGCTACACCTTC	CATSDLVGGYTF	TRBV24-1	many	TRBJ1-2	NA
TGTGCCAGCAGTTTACAGATCAGCTCCAATAATTCACCCCTCCACTTT	CASSLQISSNNSPLHF	TRBV27	many	TRBJ1-6	NA
TGTGCCAGCAGCTTGGAGCCGACACCTGCCTACGAGCAGTACTTC	CASSLEPTPAYEQYF	TRBV5-5	many	TRBJ2-7	NA
TGTGCCAGCAGTGAAACAGAGTTTTCTGGGGCCAACGTCCTGACTTTC	CASSETEFSGANVLTF	TRBV2	many	TRBJ2-6	NA
TGTGCTACCAGTGATCTGCTCCTTCCCTATGGCTACACCTTC	CATSDLLLPYGYTF	TRBV24-1	NA	TRBJ1-2	NA